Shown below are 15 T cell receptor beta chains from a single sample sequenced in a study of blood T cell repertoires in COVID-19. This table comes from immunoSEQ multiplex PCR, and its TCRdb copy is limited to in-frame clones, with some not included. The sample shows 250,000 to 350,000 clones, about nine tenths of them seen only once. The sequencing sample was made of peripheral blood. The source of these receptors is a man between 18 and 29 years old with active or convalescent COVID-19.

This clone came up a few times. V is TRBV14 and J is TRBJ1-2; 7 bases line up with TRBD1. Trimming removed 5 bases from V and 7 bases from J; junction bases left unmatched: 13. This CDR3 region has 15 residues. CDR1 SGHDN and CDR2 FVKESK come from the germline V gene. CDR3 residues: CASSYLQTRGSGYTF. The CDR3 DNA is TGTGCCAGCAGCTACCTCCAGACCAGGGGGTCTGGCTACACCTTC.

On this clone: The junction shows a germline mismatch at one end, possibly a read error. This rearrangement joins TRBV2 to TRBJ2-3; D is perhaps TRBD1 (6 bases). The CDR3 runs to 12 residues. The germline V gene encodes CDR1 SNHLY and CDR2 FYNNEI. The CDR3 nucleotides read TGTGCCGGCAGGGGTCGGGCAGATACGCAGTATTTT. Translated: CAGRGRADTQYF.

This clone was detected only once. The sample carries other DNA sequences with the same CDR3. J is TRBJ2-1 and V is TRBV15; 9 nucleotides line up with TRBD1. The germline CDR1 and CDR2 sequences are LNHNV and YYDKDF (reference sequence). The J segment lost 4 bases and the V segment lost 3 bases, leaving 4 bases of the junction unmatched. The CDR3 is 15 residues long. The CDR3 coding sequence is TGTGCCACCAGCAGTCCGGGACAGGGTTACAATGAGCAGTTCTTC. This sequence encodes CATSSPGQGYNEQFF.

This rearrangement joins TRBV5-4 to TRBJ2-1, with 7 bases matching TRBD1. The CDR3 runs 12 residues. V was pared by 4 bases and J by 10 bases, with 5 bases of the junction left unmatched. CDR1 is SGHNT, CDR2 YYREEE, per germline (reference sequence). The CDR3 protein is CASSRGLGEQFF. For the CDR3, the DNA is TGTGCCAGCAGCAGGGGGCTGGGGGAGCAGTTCTTC.

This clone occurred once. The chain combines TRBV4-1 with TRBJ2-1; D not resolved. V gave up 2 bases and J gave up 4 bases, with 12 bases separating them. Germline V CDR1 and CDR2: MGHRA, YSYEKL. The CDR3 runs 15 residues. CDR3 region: CASSQIVGRYNEQFF. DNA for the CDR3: TGCGCCAGCAGCCAAATCGTTGGGCGATACAATGAGCAGTTCTTC.

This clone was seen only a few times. CDR3 bases: TGTGCCAGCAGCCCGACAGCCTACGAGCAGTACTTC. The encoded protein is CASSPTAYEQYF. The chain carries TRBV7-9 and TRBJ2-7; D possibly corresponds to TRBD1 (5 bases). Germline values: CDR1 SEHNR, CDR2 FQNEAQ (reference sequence). The CDR3 runs to 12 residues. V dropped 5 bases and J dropped 2 bases, with 7 bases sitting between them.

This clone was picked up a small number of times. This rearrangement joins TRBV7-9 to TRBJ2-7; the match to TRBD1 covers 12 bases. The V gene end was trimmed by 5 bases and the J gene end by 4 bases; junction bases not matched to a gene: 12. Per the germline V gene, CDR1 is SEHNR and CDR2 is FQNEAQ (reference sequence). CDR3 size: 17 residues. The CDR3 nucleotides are TGTGCCAGCAGCCCCCTGTGGGACAGGGGGCTCGAGTACGAGCAGTACTTC. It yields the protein CASSPLWDRGLEYEQYF.

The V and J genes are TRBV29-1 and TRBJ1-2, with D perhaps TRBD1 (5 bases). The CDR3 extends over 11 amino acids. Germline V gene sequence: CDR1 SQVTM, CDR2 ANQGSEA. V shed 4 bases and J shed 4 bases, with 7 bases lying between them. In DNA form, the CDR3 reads TGCAGCGTTGGACAGACCTATGGCTACACCTTC. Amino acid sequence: CSVGQTYGYTF.

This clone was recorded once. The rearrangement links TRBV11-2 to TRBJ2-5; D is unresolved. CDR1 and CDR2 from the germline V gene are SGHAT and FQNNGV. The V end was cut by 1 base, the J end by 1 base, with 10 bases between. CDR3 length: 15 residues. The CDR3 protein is CASSLAHTFQETQYF. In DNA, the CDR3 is TGTGCCAGCAGCTTAGCTCACACCTTCCAAGAGACCCAGTACTTC.

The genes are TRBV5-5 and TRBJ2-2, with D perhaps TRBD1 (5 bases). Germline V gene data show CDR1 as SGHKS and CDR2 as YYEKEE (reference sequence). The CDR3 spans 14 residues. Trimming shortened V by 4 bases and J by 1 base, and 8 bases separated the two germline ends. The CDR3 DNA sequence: TGTGCCAGCAGCCCCACAGGGAACACCGGGGAGCTGTTTTTT. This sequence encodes CASSPTGNTGELFF.

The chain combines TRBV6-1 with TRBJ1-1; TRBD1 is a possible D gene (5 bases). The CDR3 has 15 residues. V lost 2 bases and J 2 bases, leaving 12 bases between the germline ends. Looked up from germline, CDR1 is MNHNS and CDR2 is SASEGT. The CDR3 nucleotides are TGTGCCAGCAGTGAATGGACACTTATTAACACTGAAGCTTTCTTT. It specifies CASSEWTLINTEAFF.

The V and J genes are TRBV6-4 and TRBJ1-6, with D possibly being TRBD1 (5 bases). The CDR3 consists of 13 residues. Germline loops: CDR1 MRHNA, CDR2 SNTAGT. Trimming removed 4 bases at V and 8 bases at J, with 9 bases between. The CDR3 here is CASSAQEDSPLHF. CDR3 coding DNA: TGTGCCAGCAGTGCACAGGAAGATTCACCCCTCCACTTT.

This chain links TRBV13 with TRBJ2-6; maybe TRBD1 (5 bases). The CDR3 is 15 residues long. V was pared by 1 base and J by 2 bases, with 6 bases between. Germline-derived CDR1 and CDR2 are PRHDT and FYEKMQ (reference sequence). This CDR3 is CASSLEGAGANVLTF. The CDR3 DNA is TGTGCCAGCAGCTTAGAAGGGGCTGGGGCCAACGTCCTGACTTTC. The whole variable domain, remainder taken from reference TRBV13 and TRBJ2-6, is AAGVIQSPRHLIKEKRETATLKCYPIPRHDTVYWYQQGPGQDPQFLISFYEKMQSDKGSIPDRFSAQQFSDYHSELNMSSLELGDSALYFCASSLEGAGANVLTFGAGSRLTVL.

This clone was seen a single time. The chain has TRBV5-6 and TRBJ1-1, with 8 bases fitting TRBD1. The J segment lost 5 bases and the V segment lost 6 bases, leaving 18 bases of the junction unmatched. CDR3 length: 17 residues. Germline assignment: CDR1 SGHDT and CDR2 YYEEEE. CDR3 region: CASTPSLRDRGLTEAFF. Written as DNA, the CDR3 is TGTGCCAGCACCCCTAGCTTACGAGACAGGGGTCTAACTGAAGCTTTCTTT.

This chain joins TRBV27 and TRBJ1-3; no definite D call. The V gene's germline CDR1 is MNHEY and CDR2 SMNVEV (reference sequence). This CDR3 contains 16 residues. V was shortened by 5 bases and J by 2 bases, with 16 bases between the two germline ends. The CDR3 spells CASSPRGGMTGNTIYF. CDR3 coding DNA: TGTGCCAGCAGTCCCCGGGGAGGGATGACTGGAAACACCATATATTTT.